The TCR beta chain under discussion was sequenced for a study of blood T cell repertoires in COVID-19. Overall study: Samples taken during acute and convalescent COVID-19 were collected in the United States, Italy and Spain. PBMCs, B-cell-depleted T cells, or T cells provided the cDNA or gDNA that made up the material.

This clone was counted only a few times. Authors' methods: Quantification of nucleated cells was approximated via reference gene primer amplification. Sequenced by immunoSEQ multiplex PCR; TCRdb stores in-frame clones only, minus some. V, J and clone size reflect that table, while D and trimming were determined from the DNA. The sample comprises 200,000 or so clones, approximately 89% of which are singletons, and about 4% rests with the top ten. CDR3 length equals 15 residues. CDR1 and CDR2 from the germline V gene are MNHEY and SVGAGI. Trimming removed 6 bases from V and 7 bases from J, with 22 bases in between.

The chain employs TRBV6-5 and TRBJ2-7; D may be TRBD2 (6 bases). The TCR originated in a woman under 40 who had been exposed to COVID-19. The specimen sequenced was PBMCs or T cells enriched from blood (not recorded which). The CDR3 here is CASRVGGSTTREQYF. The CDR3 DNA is TGTGCCAGCAGGGTGGGAGGCTCCACTACTCGGGAGCAGTACTTC.